Presented here are 3 T cell receptor beta chains from one specimen sequenced in a study of T cells in women clearing cervical HPV infection. Data came from immunoSEQ multiplex PCR; TCRdb stores just in-frame clones and leaves some out. With about 32,000 clones in the sample, the ten largest clones hold more than 6.5%. The sequencing sample was made of blood buffy coat. These receptors came from a woman aged 18 to 75 with a cervical HPV16 infection that either progressed to CIN3+ or cleared (not recorded which).

About this clone: The CDR3 is cut off 3 residues early in the read; its end comes from the germline J gene. This sequence joins TRBV20-1 and TRBJ1-1; TRBD1 agrees at 7 bases. The trim removed 3 bases at V and 3 bases at J, leaving 4 bases unmatched. Germline V lookup: CDR1 DFQATT, CDR2 SNEGSKA (reference sequence). The CDR3 contains 13 residues. CDR3 DNA (partial): TGCAGTGCTAGGGGCAGGGGGGACACTGAA. Its protein is CSARGRGDTE. In full, the CDR3 reads CSARGRGDTEAFF.

About this clone itself: The read is 3 residues too short to cover the CDR3 end, so that end is filled in from the germline J gene. The V call is TRBV5-4, the J call TRBJ1-4, with 7 bases lining up with TRBD1. This CDR3 is 16 amino acids long. Germline values: CDR1 SGHNT, CDR2 YYREEE (reference sequence). The trim removed 5 bases at V and 7 bases at J, leaving 14 bases unmatched. CDR3: CASRPWTGSESEKLFF. The sequenced part of the CDR3 DNA is TGTGCCAGCAGGCCTTGGACAGGCTCGGAATCTGAAAAA. The full variable domain, completed using reference TRBV5-4 and TRBJ1-4, is ETGVTQSPTHLIKTRGQQVTLRCSSQSGHNTVSWYQQALGQGPQFIFQYYREEENGRGNFPPRFSGLQFPNYSSELNVNALELDDSALYLCASRPWTGSESEKLFFGSGTQLSVL.

Turning to this clone: The CDR3 end falls 3 residues outside the read, so it is completed with the germline J gene. This chain joins TRBV29-1 and TRBJ2-7; possible D gene TRBD2, 6 bases. This CDR3 is built from 14 residues. The V end lost 6 bases, the J end lost 4 bases, and 19 bases lay between the germline ends. Germline V gives CDR1 SQVTM, CDR2 ANQGSEA. The CDR3 loop is CSVIWLGGQYEQYF. The part of the CDR3 DNA that was read is TGCAGCGTGATCTGGTTGGGGGGTCAGTACGAG.